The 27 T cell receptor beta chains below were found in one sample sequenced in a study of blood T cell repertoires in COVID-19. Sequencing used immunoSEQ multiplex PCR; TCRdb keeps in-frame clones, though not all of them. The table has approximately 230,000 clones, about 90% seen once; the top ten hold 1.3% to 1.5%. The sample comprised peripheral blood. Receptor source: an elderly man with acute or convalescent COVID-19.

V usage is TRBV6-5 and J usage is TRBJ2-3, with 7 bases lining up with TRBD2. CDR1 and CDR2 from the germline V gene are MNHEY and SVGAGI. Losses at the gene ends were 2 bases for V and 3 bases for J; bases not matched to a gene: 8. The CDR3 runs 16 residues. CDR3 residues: CASSYVRGEETDTQYF. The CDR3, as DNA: TGTGCCAGCAGTTACGTCCGGGGGGAGGAGACAGATACGCAGTATTTT.

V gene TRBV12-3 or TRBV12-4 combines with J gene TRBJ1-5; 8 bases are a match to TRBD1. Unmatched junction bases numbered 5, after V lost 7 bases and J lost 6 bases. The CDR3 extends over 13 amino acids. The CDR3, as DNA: TGTGCCAGCACCCAGGGGGCTGGTCAGCCCCAGCATTTT. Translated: CASTQGAGQPQHF.

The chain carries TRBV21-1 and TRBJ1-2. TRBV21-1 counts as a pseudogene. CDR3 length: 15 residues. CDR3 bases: TGTGCCAGCAGCAACAGGAGCACGGGGAACTATGGCTACACCTTC. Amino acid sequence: CASSNRSTGNYGYTF.

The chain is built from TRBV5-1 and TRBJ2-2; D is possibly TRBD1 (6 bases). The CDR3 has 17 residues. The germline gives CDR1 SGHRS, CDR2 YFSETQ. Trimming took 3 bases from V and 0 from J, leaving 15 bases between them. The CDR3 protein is CASSSPRDTSNTGELFF. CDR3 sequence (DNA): TGCGCCAGCAGCTCACCCCGGGACACCTCGAACACCGGGGAGCTGTTTTTT.

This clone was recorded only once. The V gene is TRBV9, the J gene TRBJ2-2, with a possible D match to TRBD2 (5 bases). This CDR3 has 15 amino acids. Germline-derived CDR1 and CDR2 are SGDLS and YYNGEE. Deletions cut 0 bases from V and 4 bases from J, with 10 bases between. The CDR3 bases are TGTGCCAGCAGCGTAGGTGGTGGGAGCACCGGGGAGCTGTTTTTT. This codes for CASSVGGGSTGELFF.

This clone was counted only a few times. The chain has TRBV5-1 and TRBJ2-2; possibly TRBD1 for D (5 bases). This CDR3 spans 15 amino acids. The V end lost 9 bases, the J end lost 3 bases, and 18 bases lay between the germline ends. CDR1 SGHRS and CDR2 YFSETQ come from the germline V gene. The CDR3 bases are TGCGCCACCATGGACGGACACCCCGACACCGGGGAGCTGTTTTTT. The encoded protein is CATMDGHPDTGELFF.

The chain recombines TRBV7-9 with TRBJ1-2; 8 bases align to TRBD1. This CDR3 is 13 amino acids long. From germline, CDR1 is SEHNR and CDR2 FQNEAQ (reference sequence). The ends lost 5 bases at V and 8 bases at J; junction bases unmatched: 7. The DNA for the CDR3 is TGTGCCAGCAGCACACGGACAGGGAAAGGCTACACCTTC. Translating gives CASSTRTGKGYTF.

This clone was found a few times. CDR3 loop: CASSQGLAGGTDTQYF. The CDR3 DNA reads TGTGCCAGCAGCCAGGGACTAGCGGGCGGCACAGATACGCAGTATTTT. The chain employs TRBV7-2 and TRBJ2-3, with 12 bases identical to TRBD2. The V gene's germline CDR1 is SGHTA and CDR2 FQGNSA. Trimming cost V 5 bases and J 1 base; bases outside gene matches: 4. This CDR3 contains 16 residues. The whole variable domain, filled in from reference TRBV7-2 and TRBJ2-3, reads GAGVSQSPSNKVTEKGKDVELRCDPISGHTALYWYRQSLGQGLEFLIYFQGNSAPDKSGLPSDRFSAERTGGSVSTLTIQRTQQEDSAVYLCASSQGLAGGTDTQYFGPGTRLTVL.

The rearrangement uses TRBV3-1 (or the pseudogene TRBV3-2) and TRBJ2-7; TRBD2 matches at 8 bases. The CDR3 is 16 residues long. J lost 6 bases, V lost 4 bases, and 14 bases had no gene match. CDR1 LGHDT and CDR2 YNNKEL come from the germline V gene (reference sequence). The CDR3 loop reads CASSRVGFGRALEQYF. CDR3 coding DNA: TGTGCCAGCAGCCGAGTTGGGTTCGGGAGGGCCCTCGAGCAGTACTTC.

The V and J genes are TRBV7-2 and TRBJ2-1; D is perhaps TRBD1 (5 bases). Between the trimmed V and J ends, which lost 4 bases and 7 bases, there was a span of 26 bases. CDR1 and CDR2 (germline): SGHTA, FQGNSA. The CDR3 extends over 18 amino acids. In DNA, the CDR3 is TGTGCCAGCAGCTACAACGTGTTTGGCAGCTACTCAGGGAATGAGCAGTTCTTC. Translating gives CASSYNVFGSYSGNEQFF.

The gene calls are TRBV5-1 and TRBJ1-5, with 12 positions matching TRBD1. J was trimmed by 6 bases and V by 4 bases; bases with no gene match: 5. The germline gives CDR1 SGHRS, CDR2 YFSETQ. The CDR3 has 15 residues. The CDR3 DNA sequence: TGCGCCAGCAGCACGGGACAGGGGGCCGGTCAGCCCCAGCATTTT. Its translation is CASSTGQGAGQPQHF.

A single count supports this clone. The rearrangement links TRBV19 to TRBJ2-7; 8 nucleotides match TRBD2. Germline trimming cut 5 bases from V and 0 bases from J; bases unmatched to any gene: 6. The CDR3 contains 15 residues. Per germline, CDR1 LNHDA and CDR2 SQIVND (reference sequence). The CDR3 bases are TGTGCCAGTAGTCTAACCGGGACTAGCTCCTACGAGCAGTACTTC. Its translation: CASSLTGTSSYEQYF. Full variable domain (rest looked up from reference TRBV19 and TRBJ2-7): DGGITQSPKYLFRKEGQNVTLSCEQNLNHDAMYWYRQDPGQGLRLIYYSQIVNDFQKGDIAEGYSVSREKKESFPLTVTSAQKNPTAFYLCASSLTGTSSYEQYFGPGTRLTVT.

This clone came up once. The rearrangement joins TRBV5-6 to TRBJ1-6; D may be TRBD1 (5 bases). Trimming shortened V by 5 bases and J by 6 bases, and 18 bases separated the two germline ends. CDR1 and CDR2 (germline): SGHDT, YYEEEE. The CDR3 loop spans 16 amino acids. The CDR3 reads CASRGGAHTSNSPLHF. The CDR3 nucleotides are TGTGCCAGCAGGGGAGGGGCGCATACTAGTAATTCACCCCTCCACTTT.

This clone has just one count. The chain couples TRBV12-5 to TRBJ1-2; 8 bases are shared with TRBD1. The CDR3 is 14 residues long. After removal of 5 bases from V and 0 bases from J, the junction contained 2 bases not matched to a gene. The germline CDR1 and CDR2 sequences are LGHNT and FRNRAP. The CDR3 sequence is CASGLQGANYGYTF. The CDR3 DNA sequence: TGTGCTAGTGGTCTACAGGGGGCTAACTATGGCTACACCTTC.

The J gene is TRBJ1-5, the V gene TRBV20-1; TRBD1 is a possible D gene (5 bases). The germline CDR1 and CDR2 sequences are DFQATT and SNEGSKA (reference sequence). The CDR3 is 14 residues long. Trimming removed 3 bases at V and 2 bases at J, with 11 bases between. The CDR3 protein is CSASLGRGNQPQHF. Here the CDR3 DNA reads TGCAGTGCTAGTCTCGGCAGGGGCAATCAGCCCCAGCATTTT.

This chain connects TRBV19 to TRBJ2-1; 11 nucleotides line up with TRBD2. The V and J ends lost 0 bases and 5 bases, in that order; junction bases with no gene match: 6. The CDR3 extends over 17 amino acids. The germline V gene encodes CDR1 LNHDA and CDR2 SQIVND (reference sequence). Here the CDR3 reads CASSIENLAGGNNEQFF. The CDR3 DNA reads TGTGCCAGTAGTATAGAAAACCTAGCGGGGGGTAACAATGAGCAGTTCTTC.

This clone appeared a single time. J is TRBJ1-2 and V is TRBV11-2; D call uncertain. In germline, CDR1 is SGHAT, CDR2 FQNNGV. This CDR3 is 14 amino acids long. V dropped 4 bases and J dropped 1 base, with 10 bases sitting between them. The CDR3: CASSSQVNNYGYTF. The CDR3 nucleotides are TGTGCCAGCAGCTCGCAGGTCAATAACTATGGCTACACCTTC.

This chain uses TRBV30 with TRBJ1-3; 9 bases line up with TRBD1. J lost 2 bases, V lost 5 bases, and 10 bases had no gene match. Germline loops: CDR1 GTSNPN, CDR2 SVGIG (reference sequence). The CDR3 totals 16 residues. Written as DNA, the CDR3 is TGTGCCTGGGGTTATCCGGACAGGGGAACTGGAAACACCATATATTTT. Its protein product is CAWGYPDRGTGNTIYF.

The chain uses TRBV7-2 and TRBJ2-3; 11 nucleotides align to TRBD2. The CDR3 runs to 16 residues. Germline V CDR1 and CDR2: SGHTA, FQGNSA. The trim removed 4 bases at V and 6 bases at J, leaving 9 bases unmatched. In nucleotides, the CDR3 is TGTGCCAGCAGCTACCGACTAGCGGGAACTCCGGATACGCAGTATTTT. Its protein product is CASSYRLAGTPDTQYF.

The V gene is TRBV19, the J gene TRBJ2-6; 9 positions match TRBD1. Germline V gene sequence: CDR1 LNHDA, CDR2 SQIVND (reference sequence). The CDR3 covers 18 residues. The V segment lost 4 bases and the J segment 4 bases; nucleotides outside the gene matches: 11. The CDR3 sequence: CASSNFWTGARGANVLTF. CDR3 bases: TGTGCCAGTAGTAATTTCTGGACAGGGGCGAGAGGGGCCAACGTCCTGACTTTC.

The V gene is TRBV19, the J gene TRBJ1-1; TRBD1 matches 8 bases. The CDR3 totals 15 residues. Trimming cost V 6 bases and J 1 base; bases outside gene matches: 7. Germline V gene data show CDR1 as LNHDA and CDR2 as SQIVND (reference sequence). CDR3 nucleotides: TGTGCCAGTAGAATGACAGGGGTCCGGAACACTGAAGCTTTCTTT. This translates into CASRMTGVRNTEAFF.

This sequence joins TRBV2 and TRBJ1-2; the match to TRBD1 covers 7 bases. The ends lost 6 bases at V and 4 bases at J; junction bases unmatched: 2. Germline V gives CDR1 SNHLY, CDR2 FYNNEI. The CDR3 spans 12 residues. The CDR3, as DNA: TGTGCCAGCAGGGGACAGCTCTATGGCTACACCTTC. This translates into CASRGQLYGYTF. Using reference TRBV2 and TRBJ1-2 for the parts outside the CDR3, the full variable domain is EPEVTQTPSHQVTQMGQEVILRCVPISNHLYFYWYRQILGQKVEFLVSFYNNEISEKSEIFDDQFSVERPDGSNFTLKIRSTKLEDSAMYFCASRGQLYGYTFGSGTRLTVV.

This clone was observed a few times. The CDR3 coding sequence is TGTGCCAGCACAGGGGATAGAGGAAACACCATATATTTT. Protein product: CASTGDRGNTIYF. The rearrangement uses TRBV6-5 and TRBJ1-3, with a possible D match to TRBD1 (6 bases). The germline V gene has CDR1 MNHEY and CDR2 SVGAGI. The CDR3 totals 13 residues. V dropped 7 bases and J dropped 4 bases, with 11 bases sitting between them.

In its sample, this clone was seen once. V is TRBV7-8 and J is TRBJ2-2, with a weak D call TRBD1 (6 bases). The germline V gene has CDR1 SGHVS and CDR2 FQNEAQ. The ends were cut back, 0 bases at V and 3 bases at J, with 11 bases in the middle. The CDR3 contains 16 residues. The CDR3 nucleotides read TGTGCCAGCAGCTTAGCGACCGGGACACACACCGGGGAGCTGTTTTTT. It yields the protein CASSLATGTHTGELFF.

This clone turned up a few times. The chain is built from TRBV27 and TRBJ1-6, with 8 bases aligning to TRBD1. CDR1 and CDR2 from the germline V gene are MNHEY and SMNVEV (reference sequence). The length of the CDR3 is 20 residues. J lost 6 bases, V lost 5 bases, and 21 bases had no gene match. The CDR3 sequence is CASSPTGPGQGARINSPLHF. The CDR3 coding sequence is TGTGCCAGCAGTCCCACAGGCCCGGGGCAGGGGGCGCGAATTAATTCACCCCTCCACTTT.

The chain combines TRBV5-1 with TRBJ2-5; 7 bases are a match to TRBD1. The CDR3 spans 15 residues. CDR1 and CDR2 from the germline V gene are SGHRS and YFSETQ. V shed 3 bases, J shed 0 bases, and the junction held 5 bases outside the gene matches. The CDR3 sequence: CASSSGGSYQETQYF. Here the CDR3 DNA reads TGCGCCAGCAGCTCAGGGGGATCGTACCAAGAGACCCAGTACTTC. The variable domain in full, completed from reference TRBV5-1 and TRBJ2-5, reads KAGVTQTPRYLIKTRGQQVTLSCSPISGHRSVSWYQQTPGQGLQFLFEYFSETQRNKGNFPGRFSGRQFSNSRSEMNVSTLELGDSALYLCASSSGGSYQETQYFGPGTRLLVL.

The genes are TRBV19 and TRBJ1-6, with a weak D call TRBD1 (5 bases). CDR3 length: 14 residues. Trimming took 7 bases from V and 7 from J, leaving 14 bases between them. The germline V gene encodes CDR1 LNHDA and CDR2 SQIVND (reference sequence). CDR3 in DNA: TGTGCCAGTAAGACGCCGGGGGACAATTCACCCCTCCACTTT. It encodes CASKTPGDNSPLHF.